Here is one TCR beta chain with its context. The record originates from a study of blood T cell repertoires in COVID-19. In the original processing: Quantification of nucleated cells was approximated via reference gene primer amplification. TCRdb keeps only in-frame clones here, not all; method: immunoSEQ multiplex PCR. V, J and clone size are taken as reported in that table, and D and trimming were inferred from the DNA itself. The table lists some 120,000 clones, around 83% of them singletons, with 18% in the top ten. Germline V gives CDR1 ENHRY, CDR2 SYGVKD. V gave up 3 bases and J gave up 10 bases, with 16 bases separating them. The CDR3 covers 14 residues. The participants were between roughly 18 and 89 years old and came from 24 US areas. Recovery among Cohort 3 donors was established by two negative PCRs, clearance, or symptom resolution.

This sequence originates from a man aged 30-40 years who had recovered from COVID-19. Material: PBMCs or T cells enriched from blood (not recorded which). The chain uses TRBV10-3 and TRBJ1-5; possible D gene TRBD1, 5 bases. The chain's CDR3 is CAISDSADSPPQHF. The DNA of the CDR3 is TGTGCCATCAGTGATTCTGCCGACAGCCCCCCCCAGCATTTT.